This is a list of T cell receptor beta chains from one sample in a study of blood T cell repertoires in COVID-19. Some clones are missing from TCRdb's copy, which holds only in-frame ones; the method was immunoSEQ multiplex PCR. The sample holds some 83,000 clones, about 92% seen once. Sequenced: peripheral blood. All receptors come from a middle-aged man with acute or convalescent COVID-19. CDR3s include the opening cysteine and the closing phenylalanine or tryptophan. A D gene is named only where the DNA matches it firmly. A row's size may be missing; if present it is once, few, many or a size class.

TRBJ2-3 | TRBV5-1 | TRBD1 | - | CASSVRQGAGDTQYF | TGCGCCAGCAGCGTAAGACAGGGGGCTGGAGATACGCAGTATTTT
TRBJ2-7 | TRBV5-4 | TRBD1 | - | CASSAGPNAGGEQYF | TGTGCCAGCAGCGCGGGCCCTAACGCAGGGGGCGAGCAGTACTTC
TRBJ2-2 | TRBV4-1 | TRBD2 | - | CASSQGVAGAPGELFF | TGCGCCAGCAGCCAAGGGGTAGCGGGAGCGCCCGGGGAGCTGTTTTTT
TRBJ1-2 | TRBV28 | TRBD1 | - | CASRKTGDLQLANYGYTF | TGTGCCAGCAGGAAGACAGGGGACCTTCAGTTAGCTAACTATGGCTACACCTTC
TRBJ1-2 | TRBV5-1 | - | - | CASSLSAGAYGYTF | TGCGCCAGCAGCTTGTCCGCGGGGGCGTATGGCTACACCTTC
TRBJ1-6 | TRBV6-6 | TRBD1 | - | CASSYGGTGGSPLHF | TGTGCCAGCAGTTACGGGGGGACAGGGGGATCACCCCTCCACTTT
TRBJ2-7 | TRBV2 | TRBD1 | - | CASMEDRTRYEQYF | TGTGCCAGCATGGAGGACAGGACCCGCTACGAGCAGTACTTC
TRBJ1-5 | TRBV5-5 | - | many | CASSLAGQPQHF | TGTGCCAGCAGCTTGGCGGGTCAGCCCCAGCATTTT
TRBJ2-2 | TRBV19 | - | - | CASSLSSQGNTGELFF | TGTGCCAGTAGTCTCTCCTCACAGGGGAACACCGGGGAGCTGTTTTTT
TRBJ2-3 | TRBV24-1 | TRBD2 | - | CATSDRTSGGSDTQYF | TGTGCCACCAGTGATCGGACTAGCGGGGGGTCAGATACGCAGTATTTT
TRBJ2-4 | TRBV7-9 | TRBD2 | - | CASSLRERGDLYF | TGTGCCAGCAGCTTAAGGGAGCGGGGGGACCTTTACTTC
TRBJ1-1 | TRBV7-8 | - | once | CASSLSRRPTEAFF | TGTGCCAGCAGCTTATCTCGGCGGCCCACTGAAGCTTTCTTT
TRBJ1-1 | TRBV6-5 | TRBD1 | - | CASSSTGSTEAFF | TGTGCCAGCAGTTCGACAGGGTCCACTGAAGCTTTCTTT
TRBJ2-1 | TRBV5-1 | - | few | CASSPDGQYSYNEQFF | TGCGCCAGCAGCCCGGACGGACAATACTCCTACAATGAGCAGTTCTTC
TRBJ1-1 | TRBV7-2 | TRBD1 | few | CASSLRQGPNTEAFF | TGTGCCAGCAGCTTACGACAGGGACCGAACACTGAAGCTTTCTTT
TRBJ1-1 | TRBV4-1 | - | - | CASSPRYRDTEAFF | TGCGCCAGCAGCCCCCGGTACAGGGACACTGAAGCTTTCTTT
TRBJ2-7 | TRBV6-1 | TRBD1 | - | CASSEAGTGREQYF | TGTGCCAGCAGTGAAGCGGGGACAGGGCGCGAGCAGTACTTC
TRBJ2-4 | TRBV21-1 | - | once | CASSNEGLAGKNIQYF | TGTGCCAGCAGCAATGAGGGACTAGCGGGGAAAAACATTCAGTACTTC
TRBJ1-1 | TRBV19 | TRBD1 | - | CASSHSTGGANTEAFF | TGTGCCAGTAGCCATTCGACAGGGGGCGCGAACACTGAAGCTTTCTTT
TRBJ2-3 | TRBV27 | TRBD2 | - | CASSNLPGLAGADTQYF | TGTGCCAGCAGTAACCTCCCGGGACTAGCGGGAGCAGATACGCAGTATTTT
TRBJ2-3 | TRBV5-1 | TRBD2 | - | CASGRLAGGNTDTQYF | TGCGCCAGCGGGAGACTAGCGGGAGGAAACACAGATACGCAGTATTTT
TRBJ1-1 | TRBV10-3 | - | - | CAIVSDDSSEAFF | TGTGCCATCGTATCCGATGATTCCAGTGAAGCTTTCTTT
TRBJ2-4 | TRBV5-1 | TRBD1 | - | CASSSDREWGNIQYF | TGCGCCAGCAGCTCGGACAGGGAATGGGGAAACATTCAGTACTTC
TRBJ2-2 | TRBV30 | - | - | CAWSADSPNTGELFF | TGTGCCTGGAGCGCGGACAGCCCAAACACCGGGGAGCTGTTTTTT
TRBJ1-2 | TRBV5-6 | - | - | CASSLAGQESYGYTF | TGTGCCAGCAGCTTGGCTGGGCAGGAAAGCTATGGCTACACCTTC
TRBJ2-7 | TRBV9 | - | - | CASSVGSGTGDYEQYF | TGTGCCAGCAGCGTAGGTTCCGGGACGGGGGACTACGAGCAGTACTTC
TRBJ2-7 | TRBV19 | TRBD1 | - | CASSETGGAYEQYF | TGTGCCAGTAGTGAGACAGGGGGCGCATACGAGCAGTACTTC
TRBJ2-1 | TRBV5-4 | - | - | CASSSQNSYNEQFF | TGTGCCAGCAGCTCACAGAACTCCTACAATGAGCAGTTCTTC
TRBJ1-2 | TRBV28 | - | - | CASSYRVKGYTF | TGTGCCAGCAGTTACAGGGTTAAAGGCTACACCTTC
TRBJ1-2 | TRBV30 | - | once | CAWERGTVSDGYTF | TGTGCCTGGGAACGGGGGACCGTGTCGGATGGCTACACCTTC
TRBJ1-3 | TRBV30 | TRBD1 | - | CAWSPGQAGNTIYF | TGTGCCTGGAGTCCGGGACAGGCCGGAAACACCATATATTTT
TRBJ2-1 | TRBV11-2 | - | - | CASSLVGAEVSSYNEQFF | TGTGCCAGCAGCTTAGTAGGGGCCGAAGTGAGCTCCTACAATGAGCAGTTCTTC
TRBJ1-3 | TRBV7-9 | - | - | CASSHTGYSGNTIYF | TGTGCCAGCAGCCACACAGGGTACTCTGGAAACACCATATATTTT
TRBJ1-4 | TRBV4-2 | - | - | CASSQVQRDSEKLFF | TGTGCCAGCAGCCAAGTGCAACGGGATAGTGAAAAACTGTTTTTT
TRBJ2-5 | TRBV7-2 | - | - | CASSLGVAQETQYF | TGTGCCAGCAGCTTAGGTGTAGCTCAAGAGACCCAGTACTTC
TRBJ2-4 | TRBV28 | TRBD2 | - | CASSSLAGVENIQYF | TGTGCCAGCAGTTCCCTAGCGGGAGTTGAAAACATTCAGTACTTC
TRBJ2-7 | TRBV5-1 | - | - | CASSARGVGEQYF | TGCGCCAGCAGCGCAAGAGGAGTAGGCGAGCAGTACTTC
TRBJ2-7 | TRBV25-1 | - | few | CASSEIGGGYEQYF | TGTGCCAGCAGTGAAATCGGCGGAGGCTACGAGCAGTACTTC
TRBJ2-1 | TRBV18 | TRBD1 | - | CASSPDRANEQFF | TGTGCCAGCTCACCAGACAGGGCCAATGAGCAGTTCTTC
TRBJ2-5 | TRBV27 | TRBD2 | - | CASSRRGEGETQYF | TGTGCCAGCAGTCGCAGAGGGGAGGGAGAGACCCAGTACTTC
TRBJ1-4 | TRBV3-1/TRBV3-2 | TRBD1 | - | CASSQATGGGEKLFF | TGTGCCAGCAGCCAGGCGACAGGGGGCGGCGAAAAACTGTTTTTT
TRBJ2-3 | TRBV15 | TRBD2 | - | CATSRDTGLGGSTDTQYF | TGTGCCACCAGCAGAGATACGGGACTAGGGGGAAGCACAGATACGCAGTATTTT
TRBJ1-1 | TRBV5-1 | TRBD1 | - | CASSFPTGQAFF | TGCGCCAGCAGCTTCCCGACAGGGCAAGCTTTCTTT
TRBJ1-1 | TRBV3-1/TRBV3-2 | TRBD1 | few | CASTLLGQGAFF | TGTGCCAGCACCTTGCTAGGACAGGGAGCTTTCTTT
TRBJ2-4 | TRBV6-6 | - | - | CASSYRDTKNIQYF | TGTGCCAGCAGTTACCGGGACACTAAAAACATTCAGTACTTC
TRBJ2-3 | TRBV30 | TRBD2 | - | CAWRLAGGPPDTQYF | TGTGCCTGGAGATTAGCGGGGGGGCCCCCAGATACGCAGTATTTT
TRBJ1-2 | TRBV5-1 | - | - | CASSLVSQGSGYTF | TGCGCCAGCAGCTTGGTGTCCCAGGGCAGTGGCTACACCTTC
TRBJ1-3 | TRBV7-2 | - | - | CASSPWAFSSGNTIYF | TGTGCCAGCAGCCCCTGGGCATTTAGCTCTGGAAACACCATATATTTT
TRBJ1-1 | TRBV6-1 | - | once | CASSEQGGYTEAFF | TGTGCCAGCAGTGAACAGGGAGGATACACTGAAGCTTTCTTT
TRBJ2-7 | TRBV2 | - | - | CASSEDIPSYEQYF | TGTGCCAGCAGTGAAGACATCCCCTCCTACGAGCAGTACTTC
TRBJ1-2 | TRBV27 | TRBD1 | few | CASSLSLGQGEGYGYTF | TGTGCCAGCAGTTTATCCCTCGGACAGGGGGAAGGCTATGGCTACACCTTC
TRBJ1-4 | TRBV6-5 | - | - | CASRAGGNNEKLFF | TGTGCCAGCAGGGCCGGAGGAAATAATGAAAAACTGTTTTTT
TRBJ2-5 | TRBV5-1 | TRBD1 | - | CASSWGLGTGQETQYF | TGCGCCAGCAGCTGGGGTTTAGGGACAGGCCAAGAGACCCAGTACTTC